This passage covers 10 T cell receptor beta chains from one sample sequenced in a study of cytomegalovirus exposure and HLA in healthy donors. In the PCR, 60 Vbeta and 13 Jbeta primers were used. Clones were sequenced by immunoSEQ multiplex PCR, and TCRdb holds only the in-frame ones, with some missing. Among about 130,000 clones listed, 70% to 85% were seen once. Sequenced sample: PBMCs. These receptors were obtained from a boy aged 5-17 years in good health and CMV-seronegative.

V gene TRBV19 combines with J gene TRBJ2-5, with 9 nucleotides matching TRBD1. There are 14 residues in the CDR3. Looked up from germline, CDR1 is LNHDA and CDR2 is SQIVND (reference sequence). J gave up 5 bases and V 5 bases, and 6 bases lay outside the gene matches. CDR3 amino acids: CASSGDREWETQYF. CDR3 sequence (DNA): TGTGCCAGTAGTGGGGACAGGGAGTGGGAGACCCAGTACTTC.

This chain joins TRBV12-2 and TRBJ1-2; TRBD1 is taken as the D call from the table, unchecked against the DNA. TRBV12-2 is a listed pseudogene. The length of the CDR3 is 13 residues. The CDR3: CASASGQNYGYTF. The CDR3 nucleotides are TGTGCAAGTGCCTCGGGACAGAACTATGGCTACACCTTC.

The gene calls are TRBV27 and TRBJ2-7; 9 bases are shared with TRBD2. This CDR3 spans 17 amino acids. CDR1 and CDR2 from the germline V gene are MNHEY and SMNVEV (reference sequence). The V segment lost 1 base and the J segment 3 bases; nucleotides outside the gene matches: 10. The DNA for the CDR3 is TGTGCCAGCAGTTTATTATCCCCTAGCGGGGAATACTACGAGCAGTACTTC. Protein: CASSLLSPSGEYYEQYF.

The chain is built from TRBV5-4 and TRBJ2-7; the match to TRBD2 covers 8 bases. Germline V gives CDR1 SGHNT, CDR2 YYREEE (reference sequence). CDR3 size: 15 residues. J lost 5 bases, V lost 4 bases, and 11 bases had no gene match. CDR3 sequence (DNA): TGTGCCAGCAGCGCGAGCGGGAGTTTTGGGCACGAGCAGTACTTC. This sequence encodes CASSASGSFGHEQYF. Based on the CDR3 plus reference TRBV5-4 and TRBJ2-7, the full variable domain is ETGVTQSPTHLIKTRGQQVTLRCSSQSGHNTVSWYQQALGQGPQFIFQYYREEENGRGNFPPRFSGLQFPNYSSELNVNALELDDSALYLCASSASGSFGHEQYFGPGTRLTVT.

The chain uses TRBV7-9 and TRBJ2-5; a possible D gene is TRBD2 (6 bases). The germline V gene has CDR1 SEHNR and CDR2 FQNEAQ (reference sequence). The length of the CDR3 is 13 residues. The V and J ends lost 5 bases and 5 bases respectively, with 12 bases between them. The CDR3 nucleotides are TGTGCCAGCAGCCCCCCGGGAGATGAGACCCAGTACTTC. It translates to CASSPPGDETQYF.

The genes are TRBV7-2 and TRBJ2-7; TRBD1 agrees at 11 bases. Per the germline V gene, CDR1 is SGHTA and CDR2 is FQGNSA. With 5 bases clipped from V and 2 bases from J, the junction kept 8 bases outside the gene matches. The CDR3 runs to 16 residues. In DNA form, the CDR3 reads TGTGCCAGCAGCGTCCAGGGGGGACAGGGGGCCTACGAGCAGTACTTC. This codes for CASSVQGGQGAYEQYF.

The V gene is TRBV11-2, the J gene TRBJ2-2; D ambiguous. CDR3 length equals 14 residues. Germline V lookup: CDR1 SGHAT, CDR2 FQNNGV. The V and J ends lost 1 base and 4 bases respectively, with 7 bases between them. The CDR3 loop is CASSLVAATGELFF. CDR3 nucleotide sequence: TGTGCCAGCAGCTTAGTAGCAGCCACCGGGGAGCTGTTTTTT.

This chain links TRBV5-1 with TRBJ2-7, with D uncertain. Germline CDR1 SGHRS, CDR2 YFSETQ. Trimming removed 2 bases at V and 0 bases at J, with 12 bases between. This CDR3 region has 15 residues. DNA for the CDR3: TGCGCCAGCAGCTTCGACCCGCGGAGCTCCTACGAGCAGTACTTC. It translates to CASSFDPRSSYEQYF.

This clone was observed once. The chain couples TRBV7-9 to TRBJ2-5; D is ambiguous. V gave up 3 bases and J gave up 2 bases, with 16 bases separating them. Germline-derived CDR1 and CDR2 are SEHNR and FQNEAQ (reference sequence). The CDR3 runs to 16 residues. The CDR3 nucleotides read TGTGCCAGCAGCTTGGTTTTGTCCTTTCAGCAAGAGACCCAGTACTTC. It specifies CASSLVLSFQQETQYF.

The chain is built from TRBV6-1 and TRBJ2-1; 11 bases align to TRBD2. The CDR3 has 17 residues. The germline gives CDR1 MNHNS, CDR2 SASEGT. After removal of 4 bases from V and 8 bases from J, the junction contained 13 bases not matched to a gene. The CDR3 sequence is CASSGKGETSGIDEQFF. The CDR3 coding sequence is TGTGCCAGCAGTGGAAAAGGCGAGACTAGCGGGATTGATGAGCAGTTCTTC.